This T cell receptor (beta chain) was sequenced for a study of cytomegalovirus exposure and HLA in healthy donors. Study results and limitations: Later, an analysis found that common viral pathogens appeared to be linked with several of the most significant clusters. No immune exposure information besides CMV serostatus was available. Confirmation was obtained in vitro that three CMV-associated chains are specific for CMV antigens.

Looked up from germline, CDR1 is MNHEY and CDR2 is SVGAGI. The V end was cut by 6 bases, the J end by 1 base, with 13 bases between. This CDR3 is 14 amino acids long. PCR primers comprised 60 Vbeta and 13 Jbeta primers. Generated by immunoSEQ multiplex PCR, the TCRdb table keeps only in-frame clones and is missing some. The repertoire has about 160,000 clones, more than 75% of them found once; the top ten carry about 1.4%. As to this clone: Its antigen is as yet unknown.

Every donor was a healthy person donating bone marrow. The rearrangement uses TRBV6-5 and TRBJ2-7; D is ambiguous. Sequenced sample: PBMCs. The TCR sequence derives from a girl between 10 and 17 years old in good health and CMV-seropositive. The CDR3 DNA is TGTGCCAGCAGCCTTCGACTCGCATCCTACGAGCAGTACTTC. As protein: CASSLRLASYEQYF.